This T cell receptor beta chain was retrieved from a study of cytomegalovirus exposure and HLA in healthy donors. Study summary: Sequencing of 150 million to 200 million T cells in an earlier analysis found 90 million to 120 million unique TCR beta sequences.

V was shortened by 5 bases and J by 3 bases, with 13 bases between the two germline ends. CDR1 and CDR2 from the germline V gene are PRHDT and FYEKMQ (reference sequence). The CDR3 contains 14 residues. Findings of the study overall: Immune exposure was documented only through CMV serostatus. An assumption of roughly uniform sequencing depth across donors underlay the presence/absence analyses.

This clone was seen more than once but under ten times. What it binds is unknown. Participants comprised healthy donors of bone marrow. Vbeta (60) and Jbeta (13) primers were used in the PCR. This table comes from immunoSEQ multiplex PCR, and its TCRdb copy is limited to in-frame clones, with some not included. This table holds 200,000 to 250,000 clones, just over 75% found once. V is TRBV13 and J is TRBJ1-1, with unresolved D. This TCR was recovered from an older woman in good health and CMV-seropositive. The sample comprised PBMCs. The CDR3 sequence: CASSRTTGDTEAFF. Written as DNA, the CDR3 is TGTGCCAGCAGCCGTACAACTGGAGACACTGAAGCTTTCTTT.